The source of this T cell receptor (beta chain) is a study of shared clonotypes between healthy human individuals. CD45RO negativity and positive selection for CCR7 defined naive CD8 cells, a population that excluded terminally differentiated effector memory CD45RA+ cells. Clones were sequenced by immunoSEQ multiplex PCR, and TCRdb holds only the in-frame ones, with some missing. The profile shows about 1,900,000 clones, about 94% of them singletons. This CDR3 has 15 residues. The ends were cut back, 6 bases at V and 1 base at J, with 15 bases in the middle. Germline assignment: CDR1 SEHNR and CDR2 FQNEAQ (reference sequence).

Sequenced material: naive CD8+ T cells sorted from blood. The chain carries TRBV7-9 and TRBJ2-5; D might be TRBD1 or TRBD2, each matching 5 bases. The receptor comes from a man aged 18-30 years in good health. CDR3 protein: CASSLIRDGQETQYF. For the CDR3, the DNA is TGTGCCAGCAGTTTAATCCGGGACGGCCAAGAGACCCAGTACTTC.